This is a list of T cell receptor beta chains from one sample in a study of cytomegalovirus exposure and HLA in healthy donors. The method was immunoSEQ multiplex PCR; TCRdb's version includes in-frame clones alone and lacks a portion of them. The table lists around 270,000 clones, about 80% of them singletons. What was sequenced was PBMCs. The receptors derive from a girl aged 2 to 9 in good health and CMV-seronegative. Both conserved end residues are part of each CDR3. Each record gives: V gene, D gene, clone size, J gene, CDR3 DNA, CDR3 protein. A D gene is named only where the DNA matches it firmly. Size is omitted from some rows. Given values are once, few, many or a class for expanded clones.

TRBV6-4,.,.,TRBJ1-2,TGTGCCAGCAGCTACGACGGGTATGGCTACACCTTC,CASSYDGYGYTF
TRBV7-8,TRBD1,.,TRBJ1-5,TGTGCCAGCAGCCTATCGACAGGGGGCGCGAATCAGCCCCAGCATTTT,CASSLSTGGANQPQHF
TRBV10-3,.,.,TRBJ1-1,TGTGCCATCATGGCAGGGAACACTGAAGCTTTCTTT,CAIMAGNTEAFF
TRBV5-1,TRBD1,.,TRBJ2-1,TGCGCCAGCAGCTTGGGGATCTGGGACAGCCCCATTTCCTACAATGAGCAGTTCTTC,CASSLGIWDSPISYNEQFF
TRBV7-9,TRBD2,.,TRBJ2-7,TGTGCCAGCAGCCCGGGGGGGGCTCCTTTCTACGAGCAGTACTTC,CASSPGGAPFYEQYF
TRBV11-3,.,few,TRBJ2-2,TGTGCCAGCAGCTTAGAACAATCGGGGGTACCCACCGGGGAGCTGTTTTTT,CASSLEQSGVPTGELFF
TRBV28,TRBD1,.,TRBJ1-2,TGTGCCAGCAGTTTTTCGGTCCTACACAGGGGCGACTATGGCTACACCTTC,CASSFSVLHRGDYGYTF
TRBV6-1,TRBD1,few,TRBJ1-2,TGTGCCAGCGGTGGACAGGCCTATGGCTACACCTTC,CASGGQAYGYTF
TRBV6-5,.,few,TRBJ2-7,TGTGCCAGCAGTTACTCGAGGCCGGGGAACTACGAGCAGTACTTC,CASSYSRPGNYEQYF
TRBV28,TRBD1,.,TRBJ1-6,TGTGCCAGCAGGGTGGACAGGGGTAATTCACCCCTCCACTTT,CASRVDRGNSPLHF
TRBV7-4,TRBD1,.,TRBJ2-7,TGTGCCAGCAGCTTAGCTCCGGGACAGGGAAGCTACGAGCAGTACTTC,CASSLAPGQGSYEQYF
TRBV5-4,.,.,TRBJ1-2,TGTGCCAGCAGACGAGGGGACAACGGCTACACCTTC,CASRRGDNGYTF
TRBV5-4,TRBD1,.,TRBJ1-5,TGTGCCAGCAGCGTGGACAGGGCTAATCAGCCCCAGCATTTT,CASSVDRANQPQHF
TRBV2,.,once,TRBJ2-7,TGTGCCAGCAGGGACCGGCTCAGGGGAGCCCCAACCTACGAGCAGTACTTC,CASRDRLRGAPTYEQYF
TRBV15,TRBD2,.,TRBJ2-7,TGTGCCACCGGACTAGGTTCCTACGAGCAGTACTTC,CATGLGSYEQYF
TRBV30,.,.,TRBJ1-5,TGTGCCTGGGATCAGGCTAGCAATCAGCCCCAGCATTTT,CAWDQASNQPQHF
TRBV7-9,.,.,TRBJ2-1,TGTGCCAGCAGCTTGGGGGGGCTCAATGAGCAGTTCTTC,CASSLGGLNEQFF
TRBV7-8,TRBD2,once,TRBJ2-1,TGTGCCAGCAGCCGGGCTAGCGGGGTCCTTCACCACTACAATGAGCAGTTCTTC,CASSRASGVLHHYNEQFF
TRBV6-1,.,.,TRBJ2-3,TGTGCCAGCAGTGAACGGGGTAGTAAAGATACGCAGTATTTT,CASSERGSKDTQYF
TRBV28,.,.,TRBJ1-6,TGTGCCAGCAGCGATCTACAGGGTTCTCGGAATTCACCCCTCCACTTT,CASSDLQGSRNSPLHF
TRBV7-2,.,.,TRBJ2-5,TGTGCCAGCAGCTTTACAGGGACTACCTCGGAGACCCAGTACTTC,CASSFTGTTSETQYF
TRBV27,.,.,TRBJ1-1,TGTGCCAGCAGTTTAACTTATACAGTGAACACTGAAGCTTTCTTT,CASSLTYTVNTEAFF